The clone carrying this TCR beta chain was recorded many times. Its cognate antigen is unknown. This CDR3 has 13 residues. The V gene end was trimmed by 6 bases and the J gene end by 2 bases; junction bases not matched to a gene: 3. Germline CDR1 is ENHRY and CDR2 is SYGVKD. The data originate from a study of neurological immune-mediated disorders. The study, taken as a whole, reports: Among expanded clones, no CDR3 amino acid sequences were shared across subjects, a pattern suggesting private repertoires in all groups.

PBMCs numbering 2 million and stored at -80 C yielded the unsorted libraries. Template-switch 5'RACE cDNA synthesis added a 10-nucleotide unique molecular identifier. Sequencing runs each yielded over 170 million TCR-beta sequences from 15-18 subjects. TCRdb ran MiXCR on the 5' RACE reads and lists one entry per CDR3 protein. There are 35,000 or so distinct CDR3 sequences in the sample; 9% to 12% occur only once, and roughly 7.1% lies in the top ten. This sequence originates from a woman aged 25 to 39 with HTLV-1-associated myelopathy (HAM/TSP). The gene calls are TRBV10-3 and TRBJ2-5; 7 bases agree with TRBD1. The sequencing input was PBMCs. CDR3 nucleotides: TGTGCCATCAGCGGGACAGCACAAGAGACCCAGTACTTC. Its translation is CAISGTAQETQYF.